What follows are 30 T cell receptor beta chains derived from one specimen sequenced in a study of blood T cell repertoires in COVID-19. Only in-frame clones appear in the TCRdb table, and some are missing; sequencing was by immunoSEQ multiplex PCR. This table holds 250,000 to 350,000 clones, under 95% found once. The sample consisted of PBMCs or T cells enriched from blood (not recorded which). The receptors originated from a woman aged 25 to 39 who had recovered from COVID-19.

The chain couples TRBV7-3 to TRBJ2-2; D gene unclear. This CDR3 spans 12 amino acids. Looked up from germline, CDR1 is SGHTA and CDR2 is FQGTGA. Trimming stripped 5 bases from V and 7 bases from J, with 8 bases between. The CDR3 DNA reads TGTGCCAGCAGCCCCCGAGGCGGGGAGCTGTTTTTT. It translates to CASSPRGGELFF.

The CDR3, as DNA: TGTGCCAGCAGCCCAGGATCTAGCACAGATACGCAGTATTTT. Amino acid sequence: CASSPGSSTDTQYF. V gene TRBV28 combines with J gene TRBJ2-3; D remains ambiguous. This CDR3 has 14 amino acids. The V end was cut by 6 bases, the J end by 0 bases, with 10 bases between. Per germline, CDR1 MDHEN and CDR2 SYDVKM.

The J gene is TRBJ2-7, the V gene TRBV6-5; the D is unclear. The V end lost 2 bases, the J end lost 3 bases, and 11 bases lay between the germline ends. CDR1 is MNHEY and CDR2 is SVGAGI in the germline V gene. The CDR3 spans 14 residues. The CDR3 sequence: CASSYREVGYEQYF. The CDR3 DNA follows: TGTGCCAGCAGTTACAGAGAGGTAGGCTACGAGCAGTACTTC.

The chain employs TRBV9 and TRBJ2-3; 7 nucleotides match TRBD2. This CDR3 has 16 residues. Germline V CDR1 and CDR2: SGDLS, YYNGEE. The V gene end was trimmed by 0 bases and the J gene end by 2 bases; junction bases not matched to a gene: 6. For the CDR3, the DNA is TGTGCCAGCAGCGTAGTGGGCGGGGGACTCACAGATACGCAGTATTTT. The encoded protein is CASSVVGGGLTDTQYF. Using reference TRBV9 and TRBJ2-3 for the parts outside the CDR3, the full variable domain is DSGVTQTPKHLITATGQRVTLRCSPRSGDLSVYWYQQSLDQGLQFLIQYYNGEERAKGNILERFSAQQFPDLHSELNLSSLELGDSALYFCASSVVGGGLTDTQYFGPGTRLTVL.

The chain employs TRBV19 and TRBJ2-2; the match to TRBD1 covers 7 bases. J lost 3 bases, V lost 0 bases, and 4 bases had no gene match. Germline CDR1 LNHDA, CDR2 SQIVND (reference sequence). The CDR3 extends over 16 amino acids. The CDR3 sequence: CASSIERDRYTGELFF. For the CDR3, the DNA is TGTGCCAGTAGTATAGAACGGGACAGATACACCGGGGAGCTGTTTTTT. The complete variable domain, with remaining parts taken from reference TRBV19 and TRBJ2-2, reads DGGITQSPKYLFRKEGQNVTLSCEQNLNHDAMYWYRQDPGQGLRLIYYSQIVNDFQKGDIAEGYSVSREKKESFPLTVTSAQKNPTAFYLCASSIERDRYTGELFFGEGSRLTVL.

This rearrangement joins TRBV27 to TRBJ1-2, with a tentative D call TRBD1 (5 bases). Between the trimmed V and J ends, which lost 6 bases and 8 bases, there was a span of 16 bases. Germline V CDR1 and CDR2: MNHEY, SMNVEV (reference sequence). CDR3 length equals 13 residues. CDR3 coding DNA: TGTGCCAGCAGCCCAACGGGGGGTTGGGGCTACACCTTC. Amino acids: CASSPTGGWGYTF.

This chain uses TRBV25-1 with TRBJ2-3, with TRBD2 matching 8 bases. The V gene's germline CDR1 is MGHDK and CDR2 SYGVNS. This CDR3 has 17 residues. Losses at the gene ends were 1 base for V and 7 bases for J; bases not matched to a gene: 13. CDR3: CASSEWLTGGPSNTQYF. The DNA of the CDR3 is TGTGCCAGCAGTGAATGGTTAACGGGGGGGCCTTCAAATACGCAGTATTTT.

The chain carries TRBV11-1 and TRBJ1-2; a weak D match, TRBD1 (5 bases). V lost 3 bases, J lost 6 bases, and 11 bases lay in between. Looked up from germline, CDR1 is SGHAT and CDR2 is FQDESV (reference sequence). The CDR3 length is 13 residues. The CDR3 DNA reads as TGTGCCAGCAGCTTCAGGGTTGGCGATGGCTACACCTTC. It codes for CASSFRVGDGYTF.

The rearrangement joins TRBV7-3 to TRBJ1-5; TRBD1 agrees at 10 bases. The trim removed 4 bases at V and 7 bases at J, leaving 4 bases unmatched. This CDR3 region has 14 residues. CDR1 and CDR2 from the germline V gene are SGHTA and FQGTGA. CDR3 loop: CASSWTGGKQPQHF. CDR3 bases: TGTGCCAGCAGCTGGACAGGGGGAAAACAGCCCCAGCATTTT. Based on the CDR3 plus reference TRBV7-3 and TRBJ1-5, the full variable domain is GAGVSQTPSNKVTEKGKYVELRCDPISGHTALYWYRQSLGQGPEFLIYFQGTGAADDSGLPNDRFFAVRPEGSVSTLKIQRTERGDSAVYLCASSWTGGKQPQHFGDGTRLSIL.

This chain uses TRBV7-8 with TRBJ2-1; the D is unclear. Between the trimmed V and J ends, which lost 7 bases and 10 bases, there was a span of 8 bases. The CDR3 has 10 amino acids. The germline gives CDR1 SGHVS, CDR2 FQNEAQ. The DNA for the CDR3 is TGTGCCAGCATTCTCCGGGAGCAGTTCTTC. Its translation: CASILREQFF.

The rearrangement joins TRBV28 to TRBJ2-7, with 10 positions matching TRBD1. Losses at the gene ends were 4 bases for V and 2 bases for J; bases not matched to a gene: 5. Germline values: CDR1 MDHEN, CDR2 SYDVKM. This CDR3 region has 15 residues. The CDR3 coding sequence is TGTGCCAGCAGTTGGACCGGGACAGGGGCCTACGAGCAGTACTTC. This translates into CASSWTGTGAYEQYF.

In this sample, this clone turned up once. This chain joins TRBV7-9 and TRBJ2-7, with 8 bases lining up with TRBD1. There are 15 residues in the CDR3. Looked up from germline, CDR1 is SEHNR and CDR2 is FQNEAQ (reference sequence). The junction had 3 bases not matched to a gene; V was cut back by 1 base and J by 1 base. The CDR3 bases are TGTGCCAGCAGCTTAGAGGACAGGGCTTCCTACGAGCAGTACTTC. Translated: CASSLEDRASYEQYF.

V gene TRBV28 combines with J gene TRBJ1-4, with 10 nucleotides matching TRBD1. V dropped 10 bases and J dropped 10; count of bases not matched to a gene: 12. The CDR3 totals 14 residues. Germline V lookup: CDR1 MDHEN, CDR2 SYDVKM. Written as DNA, the CDR3 is TGTGCCACCTCGCGGACAGGGGGATTCGCAAAACTGTTTTTT. Its protein is CATSRTGGFAKLFF. The full variable domain, rest sourced from reference TRBV28 and TRBJ1-4, is DVKVTQSSRYLVKRTGEKVFLECVQDMDHENMFWYRQDPGLGLRLIYFSYDVKMKEKGDIPEGYSVSREKKERFSLILESASTNQTSMYLCATSRTGGFAKLFFGSGTQLSVL.

The chain links TRBV10-2 to TRBJ2-4, with a tentative D call TRBD2 (5 bases). The CDR3 has 12 amino acids. The V end lost 3 bases, the J end lost 9 bases, and 9 bases lay between the germline ends. The germline V gene has CDR1 WSHSY and CDR2 SAAADI. The CDR3 region is CASSDGVGIQYF. In nucleotides, the CDR3 is TGCGCCAGCAGTGACGGGGTGGGCATTCAGTACTTC.

The J gene is TRBJ2-5, the V gene TRBV29-1, with TRBD1 identical over 10 bases. Germline V gene lookup returns CDR1 SQVTM and CDR2 ANQGSEA. V was clipped by 6 bases and J by 1 base; unmatched bases: 2. The CDR3 totals 13 residues. CDR3 in DNA: TGCAGCGTCAGACAGGGGGCCCAAGAGACCCAGTACTTC. This encodes CSVRQGAQETQYF. The whole variable domain, filled in from reference TRBV29-1 and TRBJ2-5, reads SAVISQKPSRDICQRGTSLTIQCQVDSQVTMMFWYRQQPGQSLTLIATANQGSEATYESGFVIDKFPISRPNLTFSTLTVSNMSPEDSSIYLCSVRQGAQETQYFGPGTRLLVL.

The chain is built from TRBV20-1 and TRBJ1-1; perhaps TRBD1 as D (5 bases). CDR1 is DFQATT, CDR2 SNEGSKA, per germline (reference sequence). CDR3 length: 16 amino acids. Between the trimmed V and J ends, which lost 3 bases and 0 bases, there was a span of 17 bases. CDR3 sequence: CSASVRRALLNTEAFF. The DNA for the CDR3 is TGCAGTGCTAGTGTCCGCAGGGCCCTATTGAACACTGAAGCTTTCTTT.

This chain connects TRBV9 to TRBJ2-1, with D tentatively TRBD1 (5 bases). The V end was cut by 2 bases, the J end by 7 bases, with 10 bases between. Germline V lookup: CDR1 SGDLS, CDR2 YYNGEE. CDR3 size: 13 residues. The DNA for the CDR3 is TGTGCCAGCAGCGTCCTACAGGAGAATGAGCAGTTCTTC. As protein: CASSVLQENEQFF.

This rearrangement joins TRBV4-1 to TRBJ1-1; 7 bases align to TRBD1. Germline V gene data show CDR1 as MGHRA and CDR2 as YSYEKL. The junction had 7 bases not matched to a gene; V was cut back by 3 bases and J by 3 bases. This CDR3 has 15 residues. The CDR3 reads CASSQAPDRDTEAFF. In DNA form, the CDR3 reads TGCGCCAGCAGCCAGGCTCCTGACAGGGACACTGAAGCTTTCTTT.

This chain joins TRBV2 and TRBJ2-7; D may be TRBD2 (7 bases). Trimming removed 6 bases at V and 2 bases at J, with 14 bases between. Germline values: CDR1 SNHLY, CDR2 FYNNEI. CDR3 length: 14 amino acids. The CDR3 nucleotides read TGTGCCAGCAGCCCCGCGGGGGCCACCTACGAGCAGTACTTC. Translation: CASSPAGATYEQYF.

The chain has TRBV12-5 and TRBJ1-1, with 9 positions matching TRBD1. Trimming took 2 bases from V and 2 from J; bases not matched to a gene: 6. The V gene's germline CDR1 is LGHNT and CDR2 FRNRAP. The CDR3 sequence is 16 residues long. The DNA of the CDR3 is TGTGCTAGTGGTTTGCCAGACAGGGGGATTAACACTGAAGCTTTCTTT. This translates into CASGLPDRGINTEAFF. The variable domain in full, completed from reference TRBV12-5 and TRBJ1-1, reads DARVTQTPRHKVTEMGQEVTMRCQPILGHNTVFWYRQTMMQGLELLAYFRNRAPLDDSGMPKDRFSAEMPDATLATLKIQPSEPRDSAVYFCASGLPDRGINTEAFFGQGTRLTVV.

This chain joins TRBV6-5 and TRBJ1-5; D is possibly TRBD1 (5 bases). V was trimmed by 0 bases and J by 2 bases, leaving 8 bases between them. Germline CDR1 reads MNHEY; CDR2 reads SVGAGI. The CDR3 is made up of 15 amino acids. In DNA, the CDR3 is TGTGCCAGCAGTTACTCGGGGCGAGGCAATCAGCCCCAGCATTTT. Residues: CASSYSGRGNQPQHF.

The rearrangement joins TRBV4-1 to TRBJ2-1; possibly TRBD2 for D (6 bases). Germline V gives CDR1 MGHRA, CDR2 YSYEKL. The germline V and J ends were trimmed by 0 bases and 0 bases, with 15 bases remaining between them. The CDR3 contains 18 residues. The CDR3 bases are TGCGCCAGCAGCCAAGACGGAGGCGGGACCACCTCCTACAATGAGCAGTTCTTC. Protein product: CASSQDGGGTTSYNEQFF.

The genes are TRBV2 and TRBJ1-6; D possibly corresponds to TRBD1 (5 bases). CDR1 and CDR2 (germline): SNHLY, FYNNEI. V was cut by 5 bases and J by 7 bases, with 12 bases left in between. CDR3 length: 14 amino acids. CDR3: CASSYDRRNSPLHF. CDR3 nucleotides: TGTGCCAGCAGTTACGACAGAAGAAATTCACCCCTCCACTTT. The complete variable domain, with remaining parts taken from reference TRBV2 and TRBJ1-6, reads EPEVTQTPSHQVTQMGQEVILRCVPISNHLYFYWYRQILGQKVEFLVSFYNNEISEKSEIFDDQFSVERPDGSNFTLKIRSTKLEDSAMYFCASSYDRRNSPLHFGNGTRLTVT.

V usage is TRBV5-1 and J usage is TRBJ2-5; D unclear. The CDR3 is 13 residues long. Germline loops: CDR1 SGHRS, CDR2 YFSETQ. V dropped 0 bases and J dropped 4 bases, with 7 bases sitting between them. The CDR3 region has the DNA TGCGCCAGCAGCTTGGATCCGCGAGAGACCCAGTACTTC. Residues: CASSLDPRETQYF.

This chain joins TRBV11-2 and TRBJ1-1; D unresolved. Germline assignment: CDR1 SGHAT and CDR2 FQNNGV. This CDR3 has 13 amino acids. The ends were cut back, 5 bases at V and 0 bases at J, with 7 bases in the middle. For the CDR3, the DNA is TGTGCCAGCAGCGTAACATTGAACACTGAAGCTTTCTTT. This gives the protein CASSVTLNTEAFF.

The gene calls are TRBV28 and TRBJ1-2; 8 bases fit TRBD1. Per the germline V gene, CDR1 is MDHEN and CDR2 is SYDVKM. The CDR3 is made up of 15 amino acids. V shed 6 bases, J shed 3 bases, and the junction held 9 bases outside the gene matches. CDR3 bases: TGTGCCAGCAGCTCACCCGGGACAGGCTACTATGGCTACACCTTC. It codes for CASSSPGTGYYGYTF.

V and J are TRBV27 and TRBJ2-7, with D perhaps TRBD1 (5 bases). This CDR3 is built from 12 residues. Germline CDR1 is MNHEY and CDR2 is SMNVEV (reference sequence). Trimming stripped 2 bases from V and 5 bases from J, with 7 bases between. The CDR3 is CASSLEGDEQYF. The DNA of the CDR3 is TGTGCCAGCAGTTTAGAAGGGGACGAGCAGTACTTC.

This sequence joins TRBV12-3 or TRBV12-4 and TRBJ1-2, with TRBD1 matching over 7 bases. J gave up 8 bases and V 5 bases, and 5 bases lay outside the gene matches. The CDR3 spans 12 residues. This chain's CDR3 is CASSLQGRGYTF. CDR3 bases: TGTGCCAGCAGTCTACAGGGGAGAGGCTACACCTTC.

This rearrangement joins TRBV4-3 to TRBJ1-1; no clear D. The V end lost 1 base, the J end lost 0 bases, and 12 bases lay between the germline ends. Germline V gene sequence: CDR1 LGHNA, CDR2 YSLEER. CDR3 size: 16 residues. CDR3 region: CASSQGVAAMNTEAFF. CDR3 nucleotide sequence: TGCGCCAGCAGCCAAGGGGTAGCCGCCATGAACACTGAAGCTTTCTTT.

This clone was seen once. This chain connects TRBV29-1 to TRBJ2-3, with TRBD1 identical over 8 bases. There are 14 residues in the CDR3. Germline CDR1 and CDR2: SQVTM and ANQGSEA. The ends lost 2 bases at V and 6 bases at J; junction bases unmatched: 7. CDR3 nucleotide sequence: TGCAGCGTTGAATTGGCAGGGGGCCTGGATACGCAGTATTTT. Amino acids: CSVELAGGLDTQYF.